This T cell receptor (beta chain) was captured in a study of tissue T cells after allogeneic stem cell transplantation (dated by TCRdb to between 2021 and 2024). The study in broad terms: For tissues with multiple samples, a pathologist reviewed H&E sections and gave sequencing priority to samples with histologically apparent lymphocytes. The human arm was a prospective observational study without blinding or randomization. TCR beta repertoires were profiled across many tissues obtained from research autopsies of patients with and without GVHD, as well as in mouse models of GVHD. The paper's findings and limits, for the study overall: Which tissue TCRs were alloreactive or antigen-specific was not determined in the study, and some of the clones might have been host cells that persisted. Within patients, how anatomically similar tissues were was a major factor shaping TCR repertoire composition, regardless of disease or transplant status. Not many T cell clones showed up in more than one patient, yet clustering based on motifs uncovered repertoire signatures that were shared across patients in a tissue-specific way. No blood samples were available for the non-GVHD comparator patients. Blood and spleen T cells captured only a limited portion of the TCR repertoire detected in tissues, in both patients and mice. Sampling depth was acknowledged as a limitation, and the patient cohort was both small and clinically heterogeneous.

The library came from the immunoSEQ multiplex PCR assay. TCRbeta CDR3 sequencing was performed at survey depth by Adaptive Biotechnologies, and CDR3 sequences, V/J genes, productive frequency and template counts were reported. Amplification of TCR beta CDR3 regions started from genomic DNA instead of RNA. On the authors' methods: Jensen-Shannon divergence was used to quantify pairwise repertoire overlap between tissues, with a value of 1 meaning complete divergence and a value of 0 meaning identical repertoires. Tissues were clustered by single-linkage agglomerative hierarchical clustering of pairwise JSD values and displayed as dendrograms. GLIPH2 was run on all patient samples with simulation_depth 1000, kmer_min_depth 3, cdr3_length_cutoff 8, keeping groups with more than two unique CDR3s. A standardized tissue-overlap score was generated by extrapolating Jaccard GLIPH-group overlap across patients to a standard repertoire size of 1000 clones. Linear mixed-effect models, with tissue included as a fixed effect and individual included as a random effect, were used to assess associations of diversity with clinical or experimental variables. TCRdb mirrors the immuneACCESS table, restricted to in-frame sequences. Some clones are absent from its copies; in checked studies, under half trace to an unresolved V gene, and the reason for the others is unknown. V, J and clone size reflect that table, while D and trimming were determined from the DNA. The sample data list some 9,800 clones, and 50% to 75% of these were observed just once. Roughly 24% of the sample belongs to the ten largest clones.

Based on the germline V gene, the CDR1 and CDR2 sequences are SGDLS and YYNGEE. From the cysteine up to the phenylalanine, the CDR3 has a length of 13 residues. The kept DNA is CDR3 alone, 39 bases in frame from the first base. The junction carries 9 bases between V and J, which are trimmed by 5 bases and 6 bases respectively. Per the publication, the time point label means: human tissue collected at research (rapid) autopsy. Three non-HCT comparator patients with other cancers, who had at least five GI tract samples and no known GI disease at death, were retrospectively selected. Autopsy tissues, which were obtained after a median post-mortem interval of approximately 8.9 hours, included GI sites from esophagus to rectum, liver, skin and lymphoid organs including spleen. Each autopsy specimen was bisected, with one portion flash-frozen in liquid nitrogen and the remainder formalin-fixed, and the outer muscle layers of GI specimens were removed. Genomic DNA was extracted from frozen tissues using the Mag-Bind Blood & Tissue DNA HDQ 96 Kit on a Chemagic 360 or the DNeasy Blood & Tissue Kit. Extracted DNA was further purified with the Genomic DNA Clean & Concentrator-25 kit because of concern about red blood cell contamination.

Worth noting for this clone: There is no known antigen for this receptor. No quality values exist for individual bases; no much larger clone is one base distant.

The sample in question was tissue from the stomach, obtained at autopsy. The chain couples TRBV9 to TRBJ1-6, with no reliable assignment of the D segment. The TCR was taken from an older male donor with lung cancer. The bases read TGTGCCAGCAGTGCAAGTTTTAATTCACCCCTCCACTTT. Its amino acids are CASSASFNSPLHF. When the CDR3 is completed using the reference TRBV9 and TRBJ1-6 genes on either side, the full variable domain is DSGVTQTPKHLITATGQRVTLRCSPRSGDLSVYWYQQSLDQGLQFLIQYYNGEERAKGNILERFSAQQFPDLHSELNLSSLELGDSALYFCASSASFNSPLHFGNGTRLTVT.